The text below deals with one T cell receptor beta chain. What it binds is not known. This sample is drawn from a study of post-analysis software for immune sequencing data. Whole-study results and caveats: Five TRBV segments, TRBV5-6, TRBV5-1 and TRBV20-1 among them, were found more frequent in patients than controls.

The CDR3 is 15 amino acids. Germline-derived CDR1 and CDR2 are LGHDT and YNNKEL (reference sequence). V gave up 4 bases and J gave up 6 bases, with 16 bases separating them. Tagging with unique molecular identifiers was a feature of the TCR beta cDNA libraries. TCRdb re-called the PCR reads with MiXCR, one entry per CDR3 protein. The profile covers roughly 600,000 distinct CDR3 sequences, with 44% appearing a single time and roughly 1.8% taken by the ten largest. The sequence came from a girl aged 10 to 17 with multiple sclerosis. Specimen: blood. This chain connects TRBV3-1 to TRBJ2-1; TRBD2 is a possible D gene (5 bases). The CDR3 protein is CASSPGIYQGNEQFF. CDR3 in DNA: TGTGCCAGCAGCCCCGGGATCTATCAAGGCAATGAGCAGTTCTTC.